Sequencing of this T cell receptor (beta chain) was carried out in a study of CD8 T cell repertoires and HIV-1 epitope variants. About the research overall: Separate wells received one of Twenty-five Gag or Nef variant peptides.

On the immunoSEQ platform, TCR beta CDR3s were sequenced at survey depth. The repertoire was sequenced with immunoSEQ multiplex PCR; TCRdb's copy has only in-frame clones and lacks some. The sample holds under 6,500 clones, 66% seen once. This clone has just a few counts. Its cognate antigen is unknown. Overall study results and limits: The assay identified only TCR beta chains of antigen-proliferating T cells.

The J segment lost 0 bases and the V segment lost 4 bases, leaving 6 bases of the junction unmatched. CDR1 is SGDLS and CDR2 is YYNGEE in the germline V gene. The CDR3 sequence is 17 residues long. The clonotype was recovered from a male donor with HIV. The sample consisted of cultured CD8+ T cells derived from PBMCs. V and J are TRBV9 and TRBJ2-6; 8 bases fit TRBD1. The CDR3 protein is CASSIGQGISGANVLTF. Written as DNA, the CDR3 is TGTGCCAGCAGCATAGGACAGGGAATCTCTGGGGCCAACGTCCTGACTTTC.